The 4 T cell receptor beta chains below come from one sample, sequenced in a study of tumor and adjacent non-tumor tissue in lung cancer. No cell sorting was done before RNA was extracted from the tissue. This non-tumor lung sample came from over 3 cm beyond the tumor edge. Three rounds of nested PCR, following a modified ARM-PCR protocol, produced the TCRbeta library. TCRdb re-analysed the multiplex PCR reads in MiXCR, keeping a single row per CDR3 protein. Of 98,000 or so distinct CDR3 sequences in the sample, 75% to 90% were seen once. The source material was distant non-tumor lung tissue. The receptors stem from a man aged 55 to 70 with small cell lung cancer.

The rearrangement joins TRBV6-1 to TRBJ2-7; the D gene could be TRBD1 or TRBD2 (5 bases each). V shed 10 bases and J shed 3 bases, with 22 bases lying between them. CDR3 length: 15 residues. Per the germline V gene, CDR1 is MNHNS and CDR2 is SASEGT. CDR3 region: CATCDSGLTVYEQYF. The CDR3 DNA reads TGTGCCACCTGTGATTCGGGGCTCACCGTCTACGAGCAGTACTTC.

The chain carries TRBV6-5 and TRBJ2-3; 10 nucleotides align to TRBD2. CDR1 and CDR2 from the germline V gene are MNHEY and SVGAGI. The V and J ends lost 4 bases and 8 bases, in that order; junction bases with no gene match: 18. There are 18 residues in the CDR3. DNA of the CDR3: TGTGCCAGCAGTTCAAGCGGGAGGGCTTCCCCTAGCAGAGCTACGCAGTATTTT. Translated: CASSSSGRASPSRATQYF.

This clonotype has only a few counts. A read error may be the cause here, since a much bigger clone is one base away. The V gene is TRBV29-1, the J gene TRBJ2-7; TRBD2 matches 9 bases. Per the germline V gene, CDR1 is SQVTM and CDR2 is ANQGSEA. There are 13 residues in the CDR3. In DNA form, the CDR3 reads TGCAGCGTTGCTAGCGGGATTCCCTACGGGCAGTACTTC. Residues: CSVASGIPYGQYF.

The rearrangement joins TRBV28 to TRBJ1-6; perhaps TRBD1 as D (6 bases). Trimming took 9 bases from V and 9 from J, leaving 18 bases between them. The V gene's germline CDR1 is MDHEN and CDR2 SYDVKM. This CDR3 has 14 amino acids. The chain's CDR3 is CASSRIGGGSPLHF. In DNA form, the CDR3 reads TGTGCCAGTAGCAGGATAGGGGGTGGTTCACCCCTCCACTTT.